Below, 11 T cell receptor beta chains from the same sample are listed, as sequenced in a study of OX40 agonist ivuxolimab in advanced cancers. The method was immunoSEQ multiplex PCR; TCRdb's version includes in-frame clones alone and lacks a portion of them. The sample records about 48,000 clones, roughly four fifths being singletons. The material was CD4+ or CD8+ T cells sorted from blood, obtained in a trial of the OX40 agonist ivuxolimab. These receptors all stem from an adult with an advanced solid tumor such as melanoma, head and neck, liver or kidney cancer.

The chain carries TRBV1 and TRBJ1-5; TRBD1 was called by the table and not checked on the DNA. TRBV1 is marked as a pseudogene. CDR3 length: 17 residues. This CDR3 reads CTSSQDLGQYSNQPQHF. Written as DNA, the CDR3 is TGCACCAGCAGCCAAGATCTTGGACAGTATAGCAATCAGCCCCAGCATTTT.

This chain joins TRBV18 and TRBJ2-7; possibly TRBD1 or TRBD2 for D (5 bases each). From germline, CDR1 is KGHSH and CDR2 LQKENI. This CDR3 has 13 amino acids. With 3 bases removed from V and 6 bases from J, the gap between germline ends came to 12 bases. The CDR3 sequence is CASSPGTLGEQYF. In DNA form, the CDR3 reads TGTGCCAGCTCACCCGGGACCCTCGGCGAGCAGTACTTC.

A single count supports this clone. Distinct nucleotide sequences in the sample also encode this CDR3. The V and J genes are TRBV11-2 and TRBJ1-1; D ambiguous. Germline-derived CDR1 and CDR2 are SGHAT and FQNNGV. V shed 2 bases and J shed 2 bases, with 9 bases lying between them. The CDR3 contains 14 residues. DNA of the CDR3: TGTGCCAGCAGCTTAAGAGGTCCTAACACTGAAGCTTTCTTT. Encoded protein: CASSLRGPNTEAFF. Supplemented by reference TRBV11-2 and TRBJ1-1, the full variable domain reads EAGVAQSPRYKIIEKRQSVAFWCNPISGHATLYWYQQILGQGPKLLIQFQNNGVVDDSQLPKDRFSAERLKGVDSTLKIQPAKLEDSAVYLCASSLRGPNTEAFFGQGTRLTVV.

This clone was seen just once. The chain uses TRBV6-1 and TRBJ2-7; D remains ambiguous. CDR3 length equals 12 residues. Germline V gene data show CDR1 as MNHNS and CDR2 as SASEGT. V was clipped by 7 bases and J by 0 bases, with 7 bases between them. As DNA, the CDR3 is TGTGCCAGCATTTCGAACTCCTACGAGCAGTACTTC. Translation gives CASISNSYEQYF.

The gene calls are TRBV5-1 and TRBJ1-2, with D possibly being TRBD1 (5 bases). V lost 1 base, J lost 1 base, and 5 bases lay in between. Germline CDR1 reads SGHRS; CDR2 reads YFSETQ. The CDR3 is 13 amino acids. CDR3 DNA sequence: TGCGCCAGCAGCTTGCAGGGTAACTATGGCTACACCTTC. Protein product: CASSLQGNYGYTF.

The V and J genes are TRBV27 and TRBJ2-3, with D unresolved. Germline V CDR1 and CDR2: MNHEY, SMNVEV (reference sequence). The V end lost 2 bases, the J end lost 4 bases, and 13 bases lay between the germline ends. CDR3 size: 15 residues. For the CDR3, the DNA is TGTGCCAGCAGTTTAAAGGGAAAAAGTGCAGATACGCAGTATTTT. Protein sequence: CASSLKGKSADTQYF.

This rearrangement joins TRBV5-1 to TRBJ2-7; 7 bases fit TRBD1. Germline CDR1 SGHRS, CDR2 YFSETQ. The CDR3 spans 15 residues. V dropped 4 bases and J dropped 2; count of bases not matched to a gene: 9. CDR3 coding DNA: TGCGCCAGCAGCCTAGGTGTAGGGGGCACCTACGAGCAGTACTTC. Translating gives CASSLGVGGTYEQYF.

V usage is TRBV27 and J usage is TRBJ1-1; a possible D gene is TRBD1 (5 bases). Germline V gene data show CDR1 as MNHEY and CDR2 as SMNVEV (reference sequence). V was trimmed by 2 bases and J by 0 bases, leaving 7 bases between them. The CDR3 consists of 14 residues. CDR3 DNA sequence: TGTGCCAGCAGTTTAGCAGGGCTGAACACTGAAGCTTTCTTT. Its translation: CASSLAGLNTEAFF.

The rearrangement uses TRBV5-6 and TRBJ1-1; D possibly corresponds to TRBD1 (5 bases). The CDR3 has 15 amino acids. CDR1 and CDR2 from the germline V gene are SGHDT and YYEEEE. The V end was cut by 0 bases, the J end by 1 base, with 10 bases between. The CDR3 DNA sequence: TGTGCCAGCAGCTTGGAGGGCAGGGAGAACACTGAAGCTTTCTTT. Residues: CASSLEGRENTEAFF.

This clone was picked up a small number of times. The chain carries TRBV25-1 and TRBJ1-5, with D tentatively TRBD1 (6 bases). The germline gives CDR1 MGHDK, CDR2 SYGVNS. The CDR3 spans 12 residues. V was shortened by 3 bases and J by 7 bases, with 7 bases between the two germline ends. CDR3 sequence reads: CASSEGGQPQHF. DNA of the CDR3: TGTGCCAGCAGTGAGGGGGGCCAGCCCCAGCATTTT.

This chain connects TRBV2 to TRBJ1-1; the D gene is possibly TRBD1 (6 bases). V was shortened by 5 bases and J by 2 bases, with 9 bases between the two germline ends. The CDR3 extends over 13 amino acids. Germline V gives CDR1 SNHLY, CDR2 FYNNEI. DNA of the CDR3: TGTGCCAGCAGTAAAGGGGGAAACACTGAAGCTTTCTTT. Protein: CASSKGGNTEAFF.